One sample yielded the 16 T cell receptor beta chains listed below, sequenced in a study of beta chain features in type 1 diabetes. TCRB transcripts that were expressed got sequenced, as all of the isolated RNA had been reverse transcribed. Measured with immunoSEQ multiplex PCR; TCRdb has only the in-frame clones, and not every one. The sample carries about 350,000 clones, around 19% recorded once. The material sequenced was naive CD4+ T cells from blood. These receptors all stem from a young woman in good health.

This rearrangement joins TRBV21-1 to TRBJ2-7; TRBD2 is taken as the D call from the table, unchecked against the DNA. TRBV21-1 is flagged as a pseudogene. This CDR3 contains 13 residues. CDR3 amino acids: CASSNRSLYEQYF. For the CDR3, the DNA is TGTGCCAGCAGCAACCGGAGCTTGTACGAGCAGTACTTC.

The J gene is TRBJ2-1, the V gene TRBV9; TRBD2 agrees at 8 bases. V lost 0 bases to trimming and J lost 5 bases; unmatched junction nucleotides: 1. Germline V gene lookup returns CDR1 SGDLS and CDR2 YYNGEE. There are 14 residues in the CDR3. CDR3 DNA sequence: TGTGCCAGCAGCGTAGGGACTAGCAACAATGAGCAGTTCTTC. Amino acid sequence: CASSVGTSNNEQFF.

The CDR3 sequence is CASNEAGGPDTQYF. CDR3 in DNA: TGTGCCAGTAATGAGGCAGGGGGCCCAGATACGCAGTATTTT. The V and J genes are TRBV19 and TRBJ2-3, with 8 bases aligning to TRBD1. J lost 4 bases, V lost 7 bases, and 7 bases had no gene match. The CDR3 has 14 residues. Germline values: CDR1 LNHDA, CDR2 SQIVND (reference sequence).

J is TRBJ2-1 and V is TRBV11-3, with 7 bases aligning to TRBD2. The CDR3 runs to 13 residues. Trimming at V came to 5 bases and at J to 9 bases, leaving 7 bases not matched to a gene. CDR1 and CDR2 (germline): SGHNT, YENEEA. CDR3 region: CASSMGLFSEQFF. The CDR3, as DNA: TGTGCCAGCAGCATGGGACTATTCTCTGAGCAGTTCTTC.

The chain employs TRBV25-1 and TRBJ1-2, with a possible D match to TRBD1 (6 bases). Trimming removed 1 base from V and 4 bases from J, with 16 bases in between. Germline lookup yields CDR1 MGHDK and CDR2 SYGVNS. The CDR3 loop spans 16 amino acids. In DNA, the CDR3 is TGTGCCAGCAGTGAATTGGGGGCAGGGGAAAGCTATGGCTACACCTTC. This encodes CASSELGAGESYGYTF.

V and J are TRBV10-3 and TRBJ2-7, with D perhaps TRBD1 (6 bases). Germline V gene data show CDR1 as ENHRY and CDR2 as SYGVKD. Trimming stripped 6 bases from V and 5 bases from J, with 11 bases between. The CDR3 consists of 12 residues. CDR3 in DNA: TGTGCCATCAGGAGAACAGGGAACGAGCAGTACTTC. Residues: CAIRRTGNEQYF.

This clone was recorded a few times. Other nucleotide sequences in the sample specify the same CDR3. This rearrangement joins TRBV6-5 to TRBJ1-4; D is unresolved. This CDR3 contains 14 residues. Germline CDR1 reads MNHEY; CDR2 reads SVGAGI. Trimming took off 3 bases at V and 2 bases at J, with 7 bases between the two ends. CDR3 loop: CASSYSRTNEKLFF. CDR3 DNA sequence: TGTGCCAGCAGTTATAGTCGGACTAATGAAAAACTGTTTTTT.

This clone showed up just a few times. The rearrangement joins TRBV29-1 to TRBJ2-1; the match to TRBD2 covers 13 bases. CDR1 and CDR2 (germline): SQVTM, ANQGSEA. This CDR3 has 14 amino acids. V dropped 5 bases and J dropped 6; count of bases not matched to a gene: 4. CDR3: CSVPWTSGSNEQFF. The CDR3, as DNA: TGCAGCGTTCCTTGGACTAGCGGGAGCAATGAGCAGTTCTTC.

In its sample, this clone was seen a few times. The CDR3 is CSVADKNSNQPQHF. CDR3 bases: TGCAGCGTTGCGGACAAGAATAGCAATCAGCCCCAGCATTTT. This chain uses TRBV29-1 with TRBJ1-5; D is perhaps TRBD1 (5 bases). Trimming pared 4 bases from V and 0 bases from J, leaving 10 bases between. The CDR3 is 14 residues long. Germline V gene data show CDR1 as SQVTM and CDR2 as ANQGSEA.

This chain joins TRBV7-9 and TRBJ2-7; TRBD2 agrees at 10 bases. The germline CDR1 and CDR2 sequences are SEHNR and FQNEAQ (reference sequence). CDR3 length: 16 residues. V was clipped by 5 bases and J by 7 bases; unmatched bases: 14. CDR3 sequence: CASSLRTSGASGEQYF. The DNA of the CDR3 is TGTGCCAGCAGCCTCAGGACTAGCGGAGCTTCAGGGGAGCAGTACTTC.

The V call is TRBV29-1, the J call TRBJ2-7; D perhaps matches TRBD1 (6 bases). V lost 7 bases, J lost 2 bases, and 15 bases lay in between. This CDR3 is 13 amino acids long. Germline assignment: CDR1 SQVTM and CDR2 ANQGSEA. The CDR3 nucleotides are TGCAGCGCGACCAGGGGAGCTCCCTACGAGCAGTACTTC. This translates into CSATRGAPYEQYF.

This clone was picked up a small number of times. The genes are TRBV18 and TRBJ2-7, with TRBD1 identical over 8 bases. The CDR3 length is 15 residues. The germline gives CDR1 KGHSH, CDR2 LQKENI. V was clipped by 1 base and J by 9 bases; unmatched bases: 11. CDR3 residues: CASSPLTGVYEVQYF. CDR3 DNA: TGTGCCAGCTCACCACTGACAGGGGTCTACGAGGTGCAGTACTTC.

As to this clone: Other DNA sequences within the sample encode an identical CDR3. This chain connects TRBV7-2 to TRBJ2-7, with 11 bases that match TRBD2. There are 15 residues in the CDR3. The germline gives CDR1 SGHTA, CDR2 FQGNSA. J was trimmed by 4 bases and V by 1 base; bases with no gene match: 3. CDR3 amino acids: CASSLELAGGYEQYF. The CDR3 DNA reads TGTGCCAGCAGCTTAGAGCTAGCGGGAGGATACGAGCAGTACTTC.

This clone was detected a few times. The chain joins TRBV7-9 to TRBJ2-1; D uncertain. The germline gives CDR1 SEHNR, CDR2 FQNEAQ (reference sequence). Deletions cut 5 bases from V and 13 bases from J, with 12 bases between. This CDR3 comprises 11 residues. DNA of the CDR3: TGTGCCAGCAGCACTCTTAGTCCCCAGTTCTTC. Residues: CASSTLSPQFF.

V gene TRBV5-7 combines with J gene TRBJ2-7; D not resolved. TRBV5-7 is flagged as an ORF with uncertain function. CDR3 size: 11 residues. V lost 3 bases and J 3 bases, leaving 4 bases between the germline ends. CDR3 amino acids: CASSSYYEQYF. The CDR3 nucleotides are TGTGCCAGCAGCTCGTACTACGAGCAGTACTTC.

This clone was counted between two and nine times. Other nucleotide sequences in the sample specify the same CDR3. J is TRBJ1-5 and V is TRBV29-1, with TRBD1 identical over 7 bases. The ends lost 4 bases at V and 2 bases at J; junction bases unmatched: 2. The CDR3 loop spans 13 amino acids. Germline V CDR1 and CDR2: SQVTM, ANQGSEA. CDR3 bases: TGCAGCGTTGCTACAGGGGGCAATCAGCCCCAGCATTTT. It codes for CSVATGGNQPQHF. The full variable domain, in which reference TRBV29-1 and TRBJ1-5 provide the parts outside the CDR3, is SAVISQKPSRDICQRGTSLTIQCQVDSQVTMMFWYRQQPGQSLTLIATANQGSEATYESGFVIDKFPISRPNLTFSTLTVSNMSPEDSSIYLCSVATGGNQPQHFGDGTRLSIL.